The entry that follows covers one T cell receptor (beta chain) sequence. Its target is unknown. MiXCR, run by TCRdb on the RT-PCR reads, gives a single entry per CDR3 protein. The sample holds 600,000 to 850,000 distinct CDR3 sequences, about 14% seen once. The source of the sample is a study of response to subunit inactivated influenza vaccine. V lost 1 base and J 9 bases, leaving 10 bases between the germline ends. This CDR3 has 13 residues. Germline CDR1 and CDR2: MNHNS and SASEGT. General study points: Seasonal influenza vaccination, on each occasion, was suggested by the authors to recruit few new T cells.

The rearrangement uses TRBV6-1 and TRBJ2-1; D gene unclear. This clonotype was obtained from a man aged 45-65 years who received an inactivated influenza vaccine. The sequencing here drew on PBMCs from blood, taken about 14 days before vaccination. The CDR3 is CASSEVSVGEQFF. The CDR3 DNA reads TGTGCCAGCAGTGAAGTATCTGTCGGTGAGCAGTTCTTC.